These 26 T cell receptor beta chains originate from one sample sequenced in a study of blood T cell repertoires in COVID-19. TCRdb keeps only in-frame clones here, not all; method: immunoSEQ multiplex PCR. The sample holds roughly 250,000 clones, roughly 82% seen once. The sequenced sample was peripheral blood. The receptors originated from a woman aged 65 to 85 with acute or convalescent COVID-19.

V and J are TRBV7-2 and TRBJ2-1; tentative D call: TRBD2 (5 bases). The CDR3 has 14 amino acids. Looked up from germline, CDR1 is SGHTA and CDR2 is FQGNSA. Trimming took off 8 bases at V and 0 bases at J, with 11 bases between the two ends. The CDR3 sequence: CASQPGSSYNEQFF. The CDR3 bases are TGTGCCAGCCAACCGGGGAGCTCCTACAATGAGCAGTTCTTC.

The chain links TRBV5-1 to TRBJ2-1; 13 nucleotides agree with TRBD2. The CDR3 is made up of 16 amino acids. The V gene's germline CDR1 is SGHRS and CDR2 YFSETQ. J lost 0 bases, V lost 7 bases, and 4 bases had no gene match. The CDR3 protein is CASGTSGKSSYNEQFF. The CDR3 nucleotides are TGCGCCAGCGGGACTAGCGGGAAGAGCTCCTACAATGAGCAGTTCTTC.

The chain has TRBV7-6 and TRBJ2-2, with 7 bases lining up with TRBD1. Germline V gene data show CDR1 as SGHVS and CDR2 as FNYEAQ. The CDR3 has 15 residues. With V trimmed by 5 bases and J by 12 bases, 15 bases remained unmatched. The CDR3 spells CASSIWDSAEGKLFF. In nucleotides, the CDR3 is TGTGCCAGCAGCATATGGGACAGCGCAGAAGGAAAGCTGTTTTTT.

Notes on this clone: Other nucleotide sequences from this sample produce the same CDR3. The chain links TRBV6-2 or TRBV6-3 to TRBJ1-5; D may be TRBD1 (6 bases). Germline CDR1 and CDR2: MNHEY and SVGEGT. The CDR3 runs to 15 residues. V lost 9 bases to trimming and J lost 4 bases, with 19 bases between them. CDR3 bases: TGTGCCAGTAGCCCCGGACAGACCTCAAATCAGCCCCAGCATTTT. It is translated as CASSPGQTSNQPQHF.

This clone was picked up a small number of times. The genes are TRBV5-1 and TRBJ1-2, with 10 positions matching TRBD1. Germline V gene sequence: CDR1 SGHRS, CDR2 YFSETQ. J was trimmed by 2 bases and V by 5 bases; bases with no gene match: 9. This CDR3 is 16 amino acids long. The CDR3 here is CASSPGTGAANYGYTF. For the CDR3, the DNA is TGCGCCAGCAGTCCCGGGACAGGGGCAGCAAACTATGGCTACACCTTC.

The CDR3 nucleotides read TGTGCCAGCAGGCAGTCGGTTTGGGGGAGGTACACTGAAGCTTTCTTT. Its translation: CASRQSVWGRYTEAFF. The chain recombines TRBV13 with TRBJ1-1, with D possibly being TRBD1 (5 bases). With 6 bases removed from V and 3 bases from J, the gap between germline ends came to 20 bases. The germline gives CDR1 PRHDT, CDR2 FYEKMQ (reference sequence). The CDR3 extends over 16 amino acids.

The rearrangement joins TRBV5-1 to TRBJ2-6, with D unresolved. In germline, CDR1 is SGHRS, CDR2 YFSETQ. This CDR3 spans 15 amino acids. V was trimmed by 1 base and J by 1 base, leaving 6 bases between them. The DNA of the CDR3 is TGCGCCAGCAGCTTGATCGTGTCTGGGGCCAACGTCCTGACTTTC. The encoded protein is CASSLIVSGANVLTF.

This clone was counted a few times. The V gene is TRBV7-9, the J gene TRBJ2-1, with TRBD2 matching over 9 bases. The CDR3 loop spans 19 amino acids. CDR1 is SEHNR and CDR2 is FQNEAQ in the germline V gene (reference sequence). With V trimmed by 3 bases and J by 4 bases, 16 bases remained unmatched. Written as DNA, the CDR3 is TGTGCCAGCAGCTTCATCCAGAGCGGGGGGCGGGCCTCATACAATGAGCAGTTCTTC. It specifies CASSFIQSGGRASYNEQFF.

The rearrangement joins TRBV4-1 to TRBJ1-2, with D perhaps matching TRBD1 (5 bases). The CDR3 contains 14 residues. CDR1 and CDR2 (germline): MGHRA, YSYEKL. V was cut by 3 bases and J by 0 bases, with 8 bases left in between. The CDR3 sequence is CASSHDRTNYGYTF. CDR3 nucleotides: TGCGCCAGCAGCCACGACAGAACTAACTATGGCTACACCTTC.

The chain couples TRBV27 to TRBJ2-2; weak D call: TRBD1 (6 bases). CDR1 and CDR2 from the germline V gene are MNHEY and SMNVEV (reference sequence). The CDR3 has 14 amino acids. The V end lost 7 bases, the J end lost 1 base, and 10 bases lay between the germline ends. For the CDR3, the DNA is TGTGCCAGCACCAGGGGTAGGAACACCGGGGAGCTGTTTTTT. It encodes CASTRGRNTGELFF.

The CDR3 bases are TGTGCCAGCACCCAGTCGACAGGGGTGAATGAAAAACTGTTTTTT. It translates to CASTQSTGVNEKLFF. The chain carries TRBV2 and TRBJ1-4, with 8 bases lining up with TRBD1. CDR3 length: 15 residues. Germline V gene lookup returns CDR1 SNHLY and CDR2 FYNNEI. V trimming: 7 bases; J trimming: 5 bases; junction bases outside the gene matches: 9.

The chain couples TRBV6-6 to TRBJ2-7; 10 bases are shared with TRBD1. V was clipped by 2 bases and J by 4 bases; unmatched bases: 2. CDR1 is MNHNY and CDR2 is SVGAGI in the germline V gene (reference sequence). The CDR3 is made up of 14 amino acids. The chain's CDR3 is CASSYDRGLYEQYF. In DNA, the CDR3 is TGTGCCAGCAGTTACGACAGGGGGCTTTACGAGCAGTACTTC.

V gene TRBV6-5 combines with J gene TRBJ1-4; D unresolved. CDR3 length equals 14 residues. Per the germline V gene, CDR1 is MNHEY and CDR2 is SVGAGI. V was pared by 4 bases and J by 0 bases, with 6 bases between. The CDR3, as DNA: TGTGCCAGCAGTTCTATAACAACTAATGAAAAACTGTTTTTT. It encodes CASSSITTNEKLFF.

This chain connects TRBV9 to TRBJ2-3; tentative D call: TRBD1 (6 bases). The V end was cut by 2 bases, the J end by 0 bases, with 10 bases between. CDR1 and CDR2 from the germline V gene are SGDLS and YYNGEE. The CDR3 contains 15 residues. CDR3 coding DNA: TGTGCCAGCAGCGTCTGGGGGCAAAGCACAGATACGCAGTATTTT. It translates to CASSVWGQSTDTQYF.

This chain joins TRBV30 and TRBJ2-1, with D maybe TRBD2 (6 bases). The CDR3 is 14 residues long. V was shortened by 3 bases and J by 3 bases, with 12 bases between the two germline ends. CDR1 is GTSNPN, CDR2 SVGIG, per germline (reference sequence). The CDR3 loop is CAWRNSGVYNEQFF. CDR3 in DNA: TGTGCCTGGAGGAATAGCGGTGTCTACAATGAGCAGTTCTTC.

The V gene is TRBV10-3, the J gene TRBJ2-7; tentative D call: TRBD1 (7 bases). Per the germline V gene, CDR1 is ENHRY and CDR2 is SYGVKD. CDR3 length: 14 amino acids. V was pared by 10 bases and J by 2 bases, with 18 bases between. The CDR3 protein is CATQGGTEAYEQYF. The DNA of the CDR3 is TGTGCCACCCAAGGGGGGACAGAAGCCTACGAGCAGTACTTC.

This clone came up once. The chain carries TRBV7-8 and TRBJ1-3; 10 bases are a match to TRBD1. CDR1 SGHVS and CDR2 FQNEAQ come from the germline V gene. The CDR3 length is 16 residues. The V gene end was trimmed by 3 bases and the J gene end by 9 bases; junction bases not matched to a gene: 11. The CDR3 sequence is CASSLDPDRGLGTIYF. Here the CDR3 DNA reads TGTGCCAGCAGCTTGGACCCCGACAGGGGGCTTGGCACCATATATTTT.

The genes are TRBV5-1 and TRBJ1-5; D might be TRBD1 (5 bases). The CDR3 has 13 residues. The ends were cut back, 5 bases at V and 7 bases at J, with 13 bases in the middle. Germline V gene sequence: CDR1 SGHRS, CDR2 YFSETQ. The CDR3 coding sequence is TGCGCCAGCAGTACCTCCCAGGGCCAGCCCCAGCATTTT. Protein: CASSTSQGQPQHF.

The rearrangement joins TRBV19 to TRBJ2-1, with 14 bases matching TRBD2. J was trimmed by 7 bases and V by 5 bases; bases with no gene match: 4. CDR1 is LNHDA and CDR2 is SQIVND in the germline V gene (reference sequence). The CDR3 runs 15 residues. The CDR3 protein is CASSGLAGGSNEQFF. As DNA, the CDR3 is TGTGCCAGTAGTGGACTAGCGGGGGGCTCTAATGAGCAGTTCTTC.

The J gene is TRBJ1-6, the V gene TRBV19, with D unclear. Germline CDR1 reads LNHDA; CDR2 reads SQIVND (reference sequence). This CDR3 is built from 14 residues. Trimming left V 3 bases short and J 9 bases short, with 12 bases between. This CDR3 is CASSIPLRGSPLHF. The CDR3 DNA is TGTGCCAGTAGTATTCCTCTTCGCGGTTCACCCCTCCACTTT. Filled out from reference TRBV19 and TRBJ1-6, the complete variable domain reads DGGITQSPKYLFRKEGQNVTLSCEQNLNHDAMYWYRQDPGQGLRLIYYSQIVNDFQKGDIAEGYSVSREKKESFPLTVTSAQKNPTAFYLCASSIPLRGSPLHFGNGTRLTVT.

The chain uses TRBV11-3 and TRBJ1-1; D unresolved. This CDR3 comprises 14 residues. Trimming left V 3 bases short and J 3 bases short, with 11 bases between. CDR1 and CDR2 (germline): SGHNT, YENEEA. Written as DNA, the CDR3 is TGTGCCAGCAGCTTTCGGGGTTTCGACACTGAAGCTTTCTTT. Translation: CASSFRGFDTEAFF. Full variable domain (remainder filled in from reference TRBV11-3 and TRBJ1-1): EAGVVQSPRYKIIEKKQPVAFWCNPISGHNTLYWYLQNLGQGPELLIRYENEEAVDDSQLPKDRFSAERLKGVDSTLKIQPAELGDSAVYLCASSFRGFDTEAFFGQGTRLTVV.

This clone came up a few times. The CDR3 DNA reads TGTGCCAGCAGTTGGGGACAGGGATCCTACGGCTACACCTTC. Its translation is CASSWGQGSYGYTF. The rearrangement links TRBV28 to TRBJ1-2, with 9 positions matching TRBD1. Trimming removed 4 bases from V and 8 bases from J; junction bases left unmatched: 8. The germline CDR1 and CDR2 sequences are MDHEN and SYDVKM. CDR3 length: 14 residues.

This clone was seen a few times. Here the CDR3 reads CASSQGQYNSPLHF. The CDR3 nucleotides read TGCGCCAGCAGCCAGGGACAGTATAATTCACCCCTCCACTTT. This chain uses TRBV4-3 with TRBJ1-6, with 7 bases matching TRBD1. The V gene's germline CDR1 is LGHNA and CDR2 YSLEER. The CDR3 runs 14 residues. Trimming at V came to 3 bases and at J to 4 bases, leaving 0 bases not matched to a gene.

This clone was observed once. V usage is TRBV19 and J usage is TRBJ1-1; 7 positions match TRBD1. Germline CDR1 LNHDA, CDR2 SQIVND (reference sequence). The CDR3 totals 14 residues. The J segment lost 3 bases and the V segment lost 5 bases, leaving 6 bases of the junction unmatched. The CDR3 here is CASSVTGTHTEAFF. CDR3 nucleotides: TGTGCCAGTAGTGTGACAGGGACCCACACTGAAGCTTTCTTT.

The chain recombines TRBV5-1 with TRBJ2-1; D perhaps matches TRBD1 (5 bases). The CDR3 contains 16 residues. Germline-derived CDR1 and CDR2 are SGHRS and YFSETQ. V dropped 2 bases and J dropped 1 base, with 13 bases sitting between them. In DNA form, the CDR3 reads TGCGCCAGCAGCTTTAATACAGGTCATTCCTACAATGAGCAGTTCTTC. Residues: CASSFNTGHSYNEQFF. The full variable domain, completed using reference TRBV5-1 and TRBJ2-1, is KAGVTQTPRYLIKTRGQQVTLSCSPISGHRSVSWYQQTPGQGLQFLFEYFSETQRNKGNFPGRFSGRQFSNSRSEMNVSTLELGDSALYLCASSFNTGHSYNEQFFGPGTRLTVL.

This clone came up many times. This rearrangement joins TRBV5-1 to TRBJ1-1; 7 nucleotides agree with TRBD1. From germline, CDR1 is SGHRS and CDR2 YFSETQ. With V trimmed by 3 bases and J by 4 bases, 9 bases remained unmatched. CDR3 length equals 15 residues. CDR3 loop: CASSSGQPGSTEAFF. The CDR3 nucleotides are TGCGCCAGCAGCTCGGGACAGCCTGGGAGCACTGAAGCTTTCTTT.